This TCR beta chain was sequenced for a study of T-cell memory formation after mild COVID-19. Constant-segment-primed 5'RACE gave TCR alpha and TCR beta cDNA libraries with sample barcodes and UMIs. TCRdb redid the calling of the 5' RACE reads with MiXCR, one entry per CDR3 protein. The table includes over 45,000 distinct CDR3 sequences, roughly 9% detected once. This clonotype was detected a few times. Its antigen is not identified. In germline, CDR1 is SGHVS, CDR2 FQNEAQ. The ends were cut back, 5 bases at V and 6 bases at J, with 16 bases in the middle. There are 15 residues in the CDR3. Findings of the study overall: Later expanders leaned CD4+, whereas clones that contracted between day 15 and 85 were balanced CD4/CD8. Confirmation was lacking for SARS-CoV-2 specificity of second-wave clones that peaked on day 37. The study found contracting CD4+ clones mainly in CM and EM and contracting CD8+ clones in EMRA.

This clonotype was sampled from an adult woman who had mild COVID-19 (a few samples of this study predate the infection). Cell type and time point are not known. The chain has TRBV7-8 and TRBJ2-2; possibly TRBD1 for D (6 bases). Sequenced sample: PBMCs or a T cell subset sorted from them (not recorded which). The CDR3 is CASSPRDTQPGELFF. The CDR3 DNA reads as TGTGCCAGCAGCCCAAGGGACACCCAGCCCGGGGAGCTGTTTTTT. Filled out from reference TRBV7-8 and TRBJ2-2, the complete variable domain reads GAGVSQSPRYKVAKRGQDVALRCDPISGHVSLFWYQQALGQGPEFLTYFQNEAQLDKSGLPSDRFFAERPEGSVSTLKIQRTQQEDSAVYLCASSPRDTQPGELFFGEGSRLTVL.